Listed here are 2 T cell receptor beta chains from one sample, sequenced in a study of CD8+ T cells in alopecia areata. cDNA serving as the sequencing template came from extracted, reverse transcribed RNA. Method: immunoSEQ multiplex PCR; TCRdb's copy keeps in-frame clones and lacks some. The data contain a few hundred thousand clones, approximately 61% of them singletons. The starting material was CD4+ T cells sorted from blood, obtained at week 0. All receptors derive from a human donor with alopecia areata.

This rearrangement joins TRBV2 to TRBJ1-2; 8 positions match TRBD1. The CDR3 extends over 13 amino acids. Germline CDR1 reads SNHLY; CDR2 reads FYNNEI. V shed 1 base and J 7 bases; nucleotides not matched to a gene: 2. The CDR3 here is CASSEGTGFGYTF. The CDR3 nucleotides are TGTGCCAGCAGTGAAGGGACAGGGTTTGGCTACACCTTC.

This clone has more than one count but fewer than ten. The chain recombines TRBV6-5 with TRBJ2-5; 9 nucleotides align to TRBD1. CDR1 MNHEY and CDR2 SVGAGI come from the germline V gene. The CDR3 is 15 amino acids. J gave up 4 bases and V 5 bases, and 8 bases lay outside the gene matches. Written as DNA, the CDR3 is TGTGCCAGCAGTCAACCAACAGGGGGCTTAGAGACCCAGTACTTC. This sequence encodes CASSQPTGGLETQYF.